What follows are 22 T cell receptor beta chains derived from one specimen sequenced in a study of blood T cell repertoires in COVID-19. Generated by immunoSEQ multiplex PCR, the TCRdb table keeps only in-frame clones and is missing some. The sample lists a few hundred thousand clones, roughly four fifths occurring once. Material: PBMCs or T cells enriched from blood (not recorded which). Source of these receptors: a woman aged 45-65 years who had recovered from COVID-19.

The chain links TRBV7-3 to TRBJ2-7; TRBD2 matches 7 bases. Germline V CDR1 and CDR2: SGHTA, FQGTGA. The CDR3 length is 13 residues. After removal of 5 bases from V and 6 bases from J, the junction contained 7 bases not matched to a gene. The CDR3 DNA follows: TGTGCCAGCAGCCCCACTAGCGTGGGCGAGCAGTACTTC. Its translation is CASSPTSVGEQYF.

The chain recombines TRBV7-9 with TRBJ2-1; no definite D call. Germline CDR1 and CDR2: SEHNR and FQNEAQ (reference sequence). Trimming cost V 2 bases and J 4 bases, with 6 bases left between them. The CDR3 runs 13 residues. CDR3 sequence (DNA): TGTGCCAGCAGCTTATCCGTATACAATGAGCAGTTCTTC. Translated, it gives CASSLSVYNEQFF.

The chain uses TRBV19 and TRBJ1-4, with TRBD1 matching 8 bases. J lost 5 bases, V lost 3 bases, and 2 bases had no gene match. The CDR3 has 14 residues. In germline, CDR1 is LNHDA, CDR2 SQIVND (reference sequence). The CDR3: CASSIQGANEKLFF. CDR3 in DNA: TGTGCCAGTAGTATCCAGGGGGCAAATGAAAAACTGTTTTTT. Together with reference TRBV19 and TRBJ1-4, the CDR3 gives the full variable domain: DGGITQSPKYLFRKEGQNVTLSCEQNLNHDAMYWYRQDPGQGLRLIYYSQIVNDFQKGDIAEGYSVSREKKESFPLTVTSAQKNPTAFYLCASSIQGANEKLFFGSGTQLSVL.

As DNA, the CDR3 is TGCGCCAGCAGCTTGGGTCCGGGGACTCGAAATGAAAAACTGTTTTTT. It translates to CASSLGPGTRNEKLFF. V usage is TRBV5-1 and J usage is TRBJ1-4; the D gene is possibly TRBD1 (5 bases). The germline V gene has CDR1 SGHRS and CDR2 YFSETQ. The length of the CDR3 is 16 residues. The V and J ends lost 0 bases and 5 bases respectively, with 14 bases between them.

This clone has just one count. V is TRBV6-2 or TRBV6-3 and J is TRBJ1-6; 9 bases match TRBD1. Germline lookup yields CDR1 MNHEY and CDR2 SVGEGT. The CDR3 is 17 amino acids. After removal of 4 bases from V and 8 bases from J, the junction contained 12 bases not matched to a gene. CDR3 in amino acids: CASSSLPPGQGHSPLHF. The CDR3 region has the DNA TGTGCCAGCAGTTCTTTGCCCCCGGGACAGGGCCATTCACCCCTCCACTTT.

The chain uses TRBV6-1 and TRBJ1-3, with D unclear. Germline values: CDR1 MNHNS, CDR2 SASEGT. The CDR3 contains 13 residues. V was cut by 3 bases and J by 3 bases, with 6 bases left in between. CDR3 nucleotide sequence: TGTGCCAGCAGTGAGTTCAGTGGAAACACCATATATTTT. As protein: CASSEFSGNTIYF.

This chain connects TRBV7-9 to TRBJ2-2; tentative D call: TRBD1 (6 bases). V dropped 0 bases and J dropped 6 bases, with 8 bases sitting between them. The germline V gene encodes CDR1 SEHNR and CDR2 FQNEAQ (reference sequence). The CDR3 runs to 14 residues. Here the CDR3 DNA reads TGTGCCAGCAGCTTAGCCGAGGGGGCCGGGGAGCTGTTTTTT. Its protein is CASSLAEGAGELFF.

The chain couples TRBV5-1 to TRBJ1-2; 7 bases are a match to TRBD1. The germline V gene has CDR1 SGHRS and CDR2 YFSETQ. V gave up 7 bases and J gave up 0 bases; unmatched junction bases: 9. This CDR3 has 15 residues. Here the CDR3 reads CASGETGVANYGYTF. The DNA of the CDR3 is TGCGCCAGCGGGGAAACAGGGGTTGCTAACTATGGCTACACCTTC.

This chain connects TRBV9 to TRBJ1-4, with TRBD1 matching 8 bases. CDR3 length: 18 amino acids. Germline V gene data show CDR1 as SGDLS and CDR2 as YYNGEE. J was trimmed by 8 bases and V by 3 bases; bases with no gene match: 18. The CDR3 DNA sequence: TGTGCCAGCAGCGCTACGGGACAGGTGTTTTTTGCGGAGGAAAAACTGTTTTTT. It encodes CASSATGQVFFAEEKLFF.

There are a few counts of this clone. The chain couples TRBV6-6 to TRBJ1-2; tentatively, D is TRBD1 (6 bases). This CDR3 has 13 residues. V was cut by 0 bases and J by 8 bases, with 10 bases left in between. Germline CDR1 is MNHNY and CDR2 is SVGAGI (reference sequence). CDR3 residues: CASSYSTGNGYTF. CDR3 bases: TGTGCCAGCAGTTACTCAACAGGGAACGGCTACACCTTC.

This clone was detected once. This rearrangement joins TRBV5-1 to TRBJ1-2, with D perhaps matching TRBD1 (6 bases). The CDR3 contains 14 residues. V dropped 4 bases and J dropped 8 bases, with 18 bases sitting between them. Germline CDR1 SGHRS, CDR2 YFSETQ. CDR3 nucleotide sequence: TGCGCCAGCAGCGTACCGGGACAAAGAAAAGGCTACACCTTC. As protein: CASSVPGQRKGYTF.

The chain combines TRBV4-3 with TRBJ1-1; D is uncertain. Germline V gene data show CDR1 as LGHNA and CDR2 as YSLEER. Trimming removed 4 bases from V and 4 bases from J, with 13 bases in between. The length of the CDR3 is 14 residues. CDR3 protein: CASSPHTTGTEAFF. The CDR3 bases are TGCGCCAGCAGCCCCCACACGACGGGCACTGAAGCTTTCTTT.

Remarks on this clone: No DNA is shown, since the ends of the CDR3 on it are uncertain; the CDR3 is the one TCRdb lists. This rearrangement joins TRBV5-6 to TRBJ1-2; the D segment call TRBD1 is taken from the table without a DNA check. The CDR3 has 16 amino acids, counting both end residues. Looked up from germline, CDR1 is SGHDT and CDR2 is YYEEEE. CDR3 in amino acids: CASNAGAGVSMATPSF.

V gene TRBV13 combines with J gene TRBJ1-2; possibly TRBD1 for D (6 bases). Trimming cost V 2 bases and J 2 bases, with 18 bases left between them. Germline-derived CDR1 and CDR2 are PRHDT and FYEKMQ (reference sequence). This CDR3 is 17 amino acids long. The CDR3 loop is CASSLWGGLGLNYGYTF. CDR3 nucleotides: TGTGCCAGCAGCTTATGGGGGGGCCTAGGACTAAACTATGGCTACACCTTC.

V gene TRBV6-2 or TRBV6-3 combines with J gene TRBJ2-1; a weak D match, TRBD1 (6 bases). Germline CDR1 and CDR2: MNHEY and SVGEGT. The V and J ends lost 1 base and 6 bases respectively, with 13 bases between them. The CDR3 is 15 amino acids. The CDR3 here is CASSYFSGTLNEQFF. The CDR3 DNA is TGTGCCAGCAGTTACTTCTCCGGGACACTCAATGAGCAGTTCTTC.

The rearrangement links TRBV28 to TRBJ2-1; TRBD2 matches 11 bases. After removal of 6 bases from V and 7 bases from J, the junction contained 8 bases not matched to a gene. Germline V gene sequence: CDR1 MDHEN, CDR2 SYDVKM. The CDR3 extends over 15 amino acids. CDR3 sequence: CASSLAGGPGNEQFF. CDR3 nucleotide sequence: TGTGCCAGCAGCTTAGCGGGAGGGCCTGGTAATGAGCAGTTCTTC.

V and J are TRBV18 and TRBJ1-2, with 8 bases identical to TRBD1. The V and J ends lost 3 bases and 8 bases, in that order; junction bases with no gene match: 8. This CDR3 spans 14 amino acids. CDR1 KGHSH and CDR2 LQKENI come from the germline V gene. The DNA for the CDR3 is TGTGCCAGCTCACCCCTCGGACAGGGTGGAGGCTACACCTTC. Amino acid sequence: CASSPLGQGGGYTF.

The chain carries TRBV6-1 and TRBJ1-2, with no clear D. V shed 3 bases and J shed 3 bases, with 8 bases lying between them. The CDR3 length is 13 residues. CDR1 is MNHNS and CDR2 is SASEGT in the germline V gene. Written as DNA, the CDR3 is TGTGCCAGCAGTGACAGCGGATACTATGGCTACACCTTC. As protein: CASSDSGYYGYTF.

This clone was picked up one time. The genes are TRBV19 and TRBJ2-1; D possibly corresponds to TRBD2 (7 bases). Looked up from germline, CDR1 is LNHDA and CDR2 is SQIVND (reference sequence). Trimming stripped 10 bases from V and 3 bases from J, with 19 bases between. CDR3 size: 15 residues. The CDR3 is CATSWAGAYYNEQFF. The CDR3 region has the DNA TGTGCCACCTCTTGGGCGGGGGCTTACTACAATGAGCAGTTCTTC. Full variable domain (outside the CDR3, taken from reference TRBV19 and TRBJ2-1): DGGITQSPKYLFRKEGQNVTLSCEQNLNHDAMYWYRQDPGQGLRLIYYSQIVNDFQKGDIAEGYSVSREKKESFPLTVTSAQKNPTAFYLCATSWAGAYYNEQFFGPGTRLTVL.

This clone was counted only a few times. The gene calls are TRBV9 and TRBJ2-2; a possible D gene is TRBD2 (7 bases). Germline V gene data show CDR1 as SGDLS and CDR2 as YYNGEE. The CDR3 is made up of 15 amino acids. V was clipped by 4 bases and J by 3 bases, with 13 bases between them. This chain's CDR3 is CASSFRGADTGELFF. In nucleotides, the CDR3 is TGTGCCAGCAGCTTCCGGGGGGCGGACACCGGGGAGCTGTTTTTT.

The rearrangement uses TRBV6-4 and TRBJ2-1; 8 bases match TRBD2. CDR1 and CDR2 from the germline V gene are MRHNA and SNTAGT. V lost 3 bases and J lost 4; bases outside the gene matches: 8. The CDR3 length is 16 residues. The CDR3 here is CASSEGSAGGYNEQFF. The CDR3 region has the DNA TGTGCCAGCAGTGAAGGGTCGGCGGGGGGATACAATGAGCAGTTCTTC.

The V gene is TRBV3-1 (or the pseudogene TRBV3-2), the J gene TRBJ2-1, with 12 bases that match TRBD2. V was pared by 7 bases and J by 4 bases, with 11 bases of the junction left unmatched. The germline CDR1 and CDR2 sequences are LGHDT and YNNKEL (reference sequence). The CDR3 is 17 amino acids. CDR3 in DNA: TGTGCCAGCATTGGGCTAGCGGGAGGGCGATGGTACAATGAGCAGTTCTTC. Translating it yields CASIGLAGGRWYNEQFF.